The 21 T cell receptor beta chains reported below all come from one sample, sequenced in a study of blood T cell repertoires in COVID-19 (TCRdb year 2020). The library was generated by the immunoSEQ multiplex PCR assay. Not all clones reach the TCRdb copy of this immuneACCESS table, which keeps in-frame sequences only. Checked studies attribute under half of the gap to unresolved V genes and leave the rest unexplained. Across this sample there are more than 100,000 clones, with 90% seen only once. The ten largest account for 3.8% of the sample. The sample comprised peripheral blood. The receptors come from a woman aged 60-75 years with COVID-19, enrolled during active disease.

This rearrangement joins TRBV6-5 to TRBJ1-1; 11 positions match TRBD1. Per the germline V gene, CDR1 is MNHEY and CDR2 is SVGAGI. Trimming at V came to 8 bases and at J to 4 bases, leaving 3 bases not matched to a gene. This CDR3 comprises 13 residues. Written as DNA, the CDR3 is TGTGCCAGCGTTGGGACAGGGGGCACTGAAGCTTTCTTT. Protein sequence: CASVGTGGTEAFF.

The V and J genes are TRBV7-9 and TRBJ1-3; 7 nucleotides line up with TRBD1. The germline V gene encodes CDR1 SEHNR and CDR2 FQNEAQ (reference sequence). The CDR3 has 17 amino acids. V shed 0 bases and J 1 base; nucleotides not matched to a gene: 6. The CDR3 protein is CASSLAFQGVSGNTIYF. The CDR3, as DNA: TGTGCCAGCAGCTTAGCGTTCCAGGGGGTATCTGGAAACACCATATATTTT.

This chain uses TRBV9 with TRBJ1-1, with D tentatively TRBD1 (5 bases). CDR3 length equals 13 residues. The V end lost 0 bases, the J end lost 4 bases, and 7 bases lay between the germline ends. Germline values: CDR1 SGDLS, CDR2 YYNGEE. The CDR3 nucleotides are TGTGCCAGCAGCGTAGTTAGGGGCACTGAAGCTTTCTTT. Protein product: CASSVVRGTEAFF.

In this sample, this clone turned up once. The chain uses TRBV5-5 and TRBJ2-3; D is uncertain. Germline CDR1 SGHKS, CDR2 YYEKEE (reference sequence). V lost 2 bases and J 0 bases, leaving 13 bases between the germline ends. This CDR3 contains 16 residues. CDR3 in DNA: TGTGCCAGCAGCTTCCACATCGGAGTTAGCACAGATACGCAGTATTTT. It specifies CASSFHIGVSTDTQYF.

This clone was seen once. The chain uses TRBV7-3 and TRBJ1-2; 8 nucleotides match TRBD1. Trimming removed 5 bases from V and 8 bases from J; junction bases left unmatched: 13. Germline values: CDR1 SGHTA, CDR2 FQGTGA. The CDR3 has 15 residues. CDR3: CASSPGTGRGQGYTF. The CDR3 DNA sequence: TGTGCCAGCAGCCCCGGGACAGGTAGAGGCCAGGGCTACACCTTC.

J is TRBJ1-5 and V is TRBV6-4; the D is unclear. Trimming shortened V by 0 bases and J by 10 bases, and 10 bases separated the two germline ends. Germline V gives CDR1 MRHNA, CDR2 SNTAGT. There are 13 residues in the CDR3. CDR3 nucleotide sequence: TGTGCCAGCAGTGACTCGAGTTTTGCTCCCCAGCATTTT. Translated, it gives CASSDSSFAPQHF.

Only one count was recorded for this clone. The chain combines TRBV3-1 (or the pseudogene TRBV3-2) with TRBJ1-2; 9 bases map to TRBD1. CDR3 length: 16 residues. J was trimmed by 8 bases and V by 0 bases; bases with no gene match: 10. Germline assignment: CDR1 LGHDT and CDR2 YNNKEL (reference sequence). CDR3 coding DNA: TGTGCCAGCAGCCAAGAATTCACAGGGGGCGCAGGCGGCTACACCTTC. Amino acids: CASSQEFTGGAGGYTF.

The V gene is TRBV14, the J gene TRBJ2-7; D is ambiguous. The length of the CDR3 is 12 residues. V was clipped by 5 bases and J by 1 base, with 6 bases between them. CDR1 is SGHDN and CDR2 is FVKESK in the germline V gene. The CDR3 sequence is CASSAGSYEQYF. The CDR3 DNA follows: TGTGCCAGCAGCGCAGGTTCCTACGAGCAGTACTTC.

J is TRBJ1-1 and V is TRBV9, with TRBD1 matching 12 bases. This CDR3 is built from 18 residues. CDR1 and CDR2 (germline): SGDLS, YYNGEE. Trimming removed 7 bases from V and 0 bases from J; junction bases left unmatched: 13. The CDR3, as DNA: TGTGCCAGCCTCCCCGGGACAGGGGGCTTGTGGGTGAACACTGAAGCTTTCTTT. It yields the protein CASLPGTGGLWVNTEAFF.

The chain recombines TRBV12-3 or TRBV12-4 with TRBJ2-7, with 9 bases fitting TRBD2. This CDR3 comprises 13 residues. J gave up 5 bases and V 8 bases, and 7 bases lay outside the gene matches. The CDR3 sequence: CASCGGADHEQYF. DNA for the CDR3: TGTGCCAGCTGCGGGGGGGCTGACCACGAGCAGTACTTC.

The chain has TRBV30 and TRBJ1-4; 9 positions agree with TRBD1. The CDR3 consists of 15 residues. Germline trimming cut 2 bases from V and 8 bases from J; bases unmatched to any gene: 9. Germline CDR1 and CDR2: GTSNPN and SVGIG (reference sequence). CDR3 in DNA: TGTGCCTGGAGTACCTCCGGGACAGGGAACGAAAAACTGTTTTTT. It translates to CAWSTSGTGNEKLFF.

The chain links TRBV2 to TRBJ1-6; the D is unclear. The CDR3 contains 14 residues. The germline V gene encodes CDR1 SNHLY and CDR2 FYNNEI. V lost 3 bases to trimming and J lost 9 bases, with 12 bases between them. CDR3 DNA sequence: TGTGCCAGCAGTGAGGAGGGAAGGAGTTCACCCCTCCACTTT. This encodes CASSEEGRSSPLHF.

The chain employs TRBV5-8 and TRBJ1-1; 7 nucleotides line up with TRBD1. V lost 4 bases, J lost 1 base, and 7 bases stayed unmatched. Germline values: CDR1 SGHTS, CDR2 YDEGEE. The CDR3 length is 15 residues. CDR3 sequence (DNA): TGTGCCAGCAGCCACTTGGGACAGCAGAACACTGAAGCTTTCTTT. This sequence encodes CASSHLGQQNTEAFF.

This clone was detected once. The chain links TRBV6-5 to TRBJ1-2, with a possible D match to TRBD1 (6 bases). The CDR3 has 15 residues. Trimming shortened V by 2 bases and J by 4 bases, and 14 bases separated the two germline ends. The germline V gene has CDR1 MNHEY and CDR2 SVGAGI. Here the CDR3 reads CASSYLTQGSYGYTF. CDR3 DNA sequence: TGTGCCAGCAGTTACCTGACACAGGGTTCCTATGGCTACACCTTC.

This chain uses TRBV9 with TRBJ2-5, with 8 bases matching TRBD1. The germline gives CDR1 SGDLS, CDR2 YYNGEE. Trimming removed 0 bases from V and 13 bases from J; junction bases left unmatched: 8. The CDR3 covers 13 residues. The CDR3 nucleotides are TGTGCCAGCAGCGTAGACCCCAGGGGGCGGTTGTACTTC. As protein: CASSVDPRGRLYF.

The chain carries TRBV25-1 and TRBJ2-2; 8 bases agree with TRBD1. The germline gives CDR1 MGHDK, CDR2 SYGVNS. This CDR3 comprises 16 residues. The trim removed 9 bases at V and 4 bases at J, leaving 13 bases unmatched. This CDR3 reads CASQTRQGLGTGELFF. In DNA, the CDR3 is TGTGCCAGTCAAACAAGACAGGGGTTAGGCACCGGGGAGCTGTTTTTT.

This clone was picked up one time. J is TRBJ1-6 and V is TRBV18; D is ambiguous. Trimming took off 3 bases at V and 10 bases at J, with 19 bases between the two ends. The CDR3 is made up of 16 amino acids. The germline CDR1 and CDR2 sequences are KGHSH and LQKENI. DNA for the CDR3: TGTGCCAGCTCACCTCCCTTGCGGGAAGCGGAATCACCCCTCCACTTT. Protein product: CASSPPLREAESPLHF.

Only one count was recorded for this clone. DNA of the CDR3: TGTGCCAGCAGCTTAAGTGGGGGGTACTCTGAAGCTTTCTTT. Protein: CASSLSGGYSEAFF. The rearrangement links TRBV7-2 to TRBJ1-1; TRBD1 might be the D (5 bases). This CDR3 has 14 residues. The germline V gene has CDR1 SGHTA and CDR2 FQGNSA. Trimming cost V 2 bases and J 6 bases, with 13 bases left between them.

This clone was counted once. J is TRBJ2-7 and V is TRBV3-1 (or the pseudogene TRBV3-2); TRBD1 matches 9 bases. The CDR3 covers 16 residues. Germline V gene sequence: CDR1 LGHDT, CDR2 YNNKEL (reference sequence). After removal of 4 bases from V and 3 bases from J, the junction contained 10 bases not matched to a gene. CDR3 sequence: CASSLGYSGQGYEQYF. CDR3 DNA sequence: TGTGCCAGCAGCCTAGGATACTCGGGACAGGGCTACGAGCAGTACTTC.

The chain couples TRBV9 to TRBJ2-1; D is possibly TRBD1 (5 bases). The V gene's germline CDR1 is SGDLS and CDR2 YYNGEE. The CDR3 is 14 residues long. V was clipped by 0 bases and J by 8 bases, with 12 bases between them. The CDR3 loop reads CASSVGLLGDEQFF. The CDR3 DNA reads TGTGCCAGCAGCGTAGGTTTATTAGGGGATGAGCAGTTCTTC.

The CDR3 here is CASSFSTGGLGYTF. The CDR3 coding sequence is TGTGCCAGCAGCTTCTCGACAGGGGGTCTTGGCTACACCTTC. This chain uses TRBV7-2 with TRBJ1-2, with 9 bases lining up with TRBD1. V shed 3 bases, J shed 7 bases, and the junction held 6 bases outside the gene matches. Germline loops: CDR1 SGHTA, CDR2 FQGNSA. CDR3 length: 14 residues. The whole variable domain, remainder taken from reference TRBV7-2 and TRBJ1-2, is GAGVSQSPSNKVTEKGKDVELRCDPISGHTALYWYRQSLGQGLEFLIYFQGNSAPDKSGLPSDRFSAERTGGSVSTLTIQRTQQEDSAVYLCASSFSTGGLGYTFGSGTRLTVV.